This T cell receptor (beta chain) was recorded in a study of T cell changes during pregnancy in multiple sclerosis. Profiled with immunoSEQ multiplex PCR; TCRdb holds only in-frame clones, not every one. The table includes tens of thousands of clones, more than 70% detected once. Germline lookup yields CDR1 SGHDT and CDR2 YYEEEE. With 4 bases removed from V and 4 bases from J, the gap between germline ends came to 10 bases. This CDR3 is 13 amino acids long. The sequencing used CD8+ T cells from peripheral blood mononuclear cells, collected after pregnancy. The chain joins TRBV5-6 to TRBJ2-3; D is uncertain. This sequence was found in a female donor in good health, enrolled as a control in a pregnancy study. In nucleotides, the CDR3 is TGTGCCAGCAGCCCCAGAGGAGCAGATACGCAGTATTTT. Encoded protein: CASSPRGADTQYF. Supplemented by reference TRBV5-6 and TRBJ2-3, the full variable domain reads DAGVTQSPTHLIKTRGQQVTLRCSPKSGHDTVSWYQQALGQGPQFIFQYYEEEERQRGNFPDRFSGHQFPNYSSELNVNALLLGDSALYLCASSPRGADTQYFGPGTRLTVL.